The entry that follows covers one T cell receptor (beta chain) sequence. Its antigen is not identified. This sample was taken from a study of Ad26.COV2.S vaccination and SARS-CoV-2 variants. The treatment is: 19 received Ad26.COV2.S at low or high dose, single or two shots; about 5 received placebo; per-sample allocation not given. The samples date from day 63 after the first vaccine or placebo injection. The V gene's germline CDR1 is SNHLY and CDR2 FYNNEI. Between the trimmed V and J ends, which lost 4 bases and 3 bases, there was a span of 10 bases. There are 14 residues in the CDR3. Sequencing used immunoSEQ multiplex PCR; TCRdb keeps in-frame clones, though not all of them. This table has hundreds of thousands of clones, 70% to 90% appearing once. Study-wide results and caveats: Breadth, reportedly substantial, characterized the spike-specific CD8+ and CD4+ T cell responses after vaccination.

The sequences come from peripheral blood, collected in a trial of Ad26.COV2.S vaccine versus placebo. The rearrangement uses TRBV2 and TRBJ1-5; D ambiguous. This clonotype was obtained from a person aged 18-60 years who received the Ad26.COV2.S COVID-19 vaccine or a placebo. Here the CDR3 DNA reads TGTGCCAGCAGTGCTGGTAGACCCAATCAGCCCCAGCATTTT. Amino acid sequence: CASSAGRPNQPQHF.